The present T cell receptor beta chain was sequenced within a study of blood T cell repertoires in COVID-19. About the research overall: Sources were T cells, B-cell-depleted T cells, or PBMCs; the material itself was cDNA or gDNA.

Repertoires were generated with immunoSEQ multiplex PCR, while TCRdb's copy carries only in-frame clones and drops some. The sample records around 320,000 clones, approximately 90% being singletons. The CDR3 totals 14 residues. Trimming took 1 base from V and 6 from J, leaving 12 bases between them. The germline CDR1 and CDR2 sequences are SGHTA and FQGNSA. Living in about two dozen US areas, the participants were between about 18 and 90 years of age. Assignments of participants to cohorts depended upon their own reported clinical history. The chain links TRBV7-2 to TRBJ1-2; D call uncertain. This sequence originates from a woman in her 30s who had been exposed to COVID-19. The source material was PBMCs or T cells enriched from blood (not recorded which). The CDR3, as DNA: TGTGCCAGCAGCTTAGTCGGGGTTGTGGATGGCTACACCTTC. Encoded protein: CASSLVGVVDGYTF.